This T cell receptor (beta chain) was sequenced for a study of T cell repertoires in cytomegalovirus infection. Looking at the study overall: Evidence of both CMV infection and a matching HLA type came from public TCR beta signatures.

The V gene end was trimmed by 3 bases and the J gene end by 5 bases; junction bases not matched to a gene: 2. The CDR3 length is 13 residues. This clonotype was counted at least ten times. Antigen specificity is unknown. TCRdb called the reads again in MiXCR, with one record for every CDR3 protein. The sample carries approximately 250,000 distinct CDR3 sequences, less than 9.5% recorded once. Study-wide results and caveats: Summed frequency of public TCR beta families distinguished CMV carriers with the relevant HLA. HLA-C-restricted CMV clonotypes gave the most frequent clonotype in two of eight donors.

The chain uses TRBV12-3 or TRBV12-4 and TRBJ2-5, with 8 bases aligning to TRBD1. The receptor comes from a human donor in good health (CMV status not recorded). Some clones in this sample may be carry-over from other donors' samples. The sequenced sample consisted of PBMCs. As DNA, the CDR3 is TGTGCCAGCAGTTTCCACAGGGGGGAGACCCAGTACTTC. Its translation: CASSFHRGETQYF.